Below are 30 T cell receptor beta chains sequenced from a single sample in a study of cytomegalovirus exposure and HLA in healthy donors. Both 60 Vbeta primers and 13 Jbeta primers went into the PCR. Generated by immunoSEQ multiplex PCR, the TCRdb table keeps only in-frame clones and is missing some. This sample has more than 80,000 clones, with about 85% found just once. Input material: PBMCs. These receptors were collected from a female donor in good health and CMV-seropositive.

The CDR3 protein is CASSFYRREAFF. The DNA of the CDR3 is TGTGCCAGCAGCTTTTACAGGCGTGAAGCTTTCTTT. This sequence joins TRBV5-6 and TRBJ1-1, with D possibly TRBD1 on 5 matching bases. CDR1 and CDR2 from the germline V gene are SGHDT and YYEEEE. This CDR3 is built from 12 residues. Trimming took 2 bases from V and 7 from J, leaving 9 bases between them.

The rearrangement uses TRBV5-6 and TRBJ1-3, with D unresolved. Per germline, CDR1 SGHDT and CDR2 YYEEEE. V was pared by 4 bases and J by 4 bases, with 18 bases between. The CDR3 covers 16 residues. Written as DNA, the CDR3 is TGTGCCAGCAGCCCGACCGACTTGGCCGCAGGAAACACCATATATTTT. This translates into CASSPTDLAAGNTIYF.

The V call is TRBV27, the J call TRBJ2-3; weak D call: TRBD1 (6 bases). V was pared by 0 bases and J by 5 bases, with 15 bases between. From germline, CDR1 is MNHEY and CDR2 SMNVEV (reference sequence). The CDR3 consists of 16 residues. The CDR3 sequence: CASSLSHNRVKDTQYF. Here the CDR3 DNA reads TGTGCCAGCAGTTTATCTCATAACAGGGTTAAAGATACGCAGTATTTT.

This chain connects TRBV11-3 to TRBJ2-2; TRBD2 might be the D (6 bases). This CDR3 comprises 15 residues. V dropped 1 base and J dropped 3 bases, with 9 bases sitting between them. Germline V lookup: CDR1 SGHNT, CDR2 YENEEA. CDR3 sequence: CASSLAGEDTGELFF. In DNA form, the CDR3 reads TGTGCCAGCAGCTTAGCGGGAGAGGACACCGGGGAGCTGTTTTTT.

The genes are TRBV7-9 and TRBJ1-3; D not certain. V lost 3 bases and J lost 0, with 3 bases in between. The germline CDR1 and CDR2 sequences are SEHNR and FQNEAQ (reference sequence). The CDR3 is 13 amino acids. The CDR3 DNA follows: TGTGCCAGCAGCTTGAGCTCTGGAAACACCATATATTTT. It encodes CASSLSSGNTIYF.

The chain is built from TRBV5-8 and TRBJ2-7, with TRBD1 as a possible D gene (6 bases). V was pared by 2 bases and J by 3 bases, with 12 bases between. CDR3 length: 14 amino acids. The germline gives CDR1 SGHTS, CDR2 YDEGEE. CDR3 DNA: TGTGCCAGCAGCTTCCTTCAGGGGTTCTACGAGCAGTACTTC. This sequence encodes CASSFLQGFYEQYF.

The chain recombines TRBV2 with TRBJ2-7; D may be TRBD1 (6 bases). The CDR3 consists of 11 residues. Germline V gene lookup returns CDR1 SNHLY and CDR2 FYNNEI. Trimming left V 9 bases short and J 6 bases short, with 12 bases between. CDR3 residues: CASRTVSEQYF. The CDR3 DNA follows: TGTGCCAGTCGGACAGTAAGCGAGCAGTACTTC.

The rearrangement uses TRBV5-1 and TRBJ2-2; tentatively, D is TRBD2 (5 bases). Germline CDR1 and CDR2: SGHRS and YFSETQ. The CDR3 runs 14 residues. Trimming shortened V by 4 bases and J by 2 bases, and 9 bases separated the two germline ends. The CDR3 sequence: CASSLGVNTGELFF. CDR3 bases: TGCGCCAGCAGCCTCGGGGTTAACACCGGGGAGCTGTTTTTT. The full variable domain, with the rest looked up from reference TRBV5-1 and TRBJ2-2, is KAGVTQTPRYLIKTRGQQVTLSCSPISGHRSVSWYQQTPGQGLQFLFEYFSETQRNKGNFPGRFSGRQFSNSRSEMNVSTLELGDSALYLCASSLGVNTGELFFGEGSRLTVL.

The chain joins TRBV7-6 to TRBJ2-5; possibly TRBD1 for D (5 bases). The germline gives CDR1 SGHVS, CDR2 FNYEAQ. Trimming cost V 2 bases and J 4 bases, with 5 bases left between them. The CDR3 loop spans 12 amino acids. The CDR3 loop is CASSLQGETQYF. CDR3 coding DNA: TGTGCCAGCAGCTTACAGGGAGAGACCCAGTACTTC.

V gene TRBV19 combines with J gene TRBJ1-2; possibly TRBD1 for D (6 bases). CDR3 size: 11 residues. The germline V gene encodes CDR1 LNHDA and CDR2 SQIVND (reference sequence). V was trimmed by 10 bases and J by 7 bases, leaving 13 bases between them. CDR3 amino acids: CAISTGRGYTF. The CDR3 DNA follows: TGTGCCATATCGACAGGCCGTGGCTACACCTTC. Full variable domain (remainder filled in from reference TRBV19 and TRBJ1-2): DGGITQSPKYLFRKEGQNVTLSCEQNLNHDAMYWYRQDPGQGLRLIYYSQIVNDFQKGDIAEGYSVSREKKESFPLTVTSAQKNPTAFYLCAISTGRGYTFGSGTRLTVV.

This clone has just one count. The V gene is TRBV19, the J gene TRBJ2-1; 12 bases map to TRBD2. The CDR3 spans 16 residues. Looked up from germline, CDR1 is LNHDA and CDR2 is SQIVND (reference sequence). V lost 7 bases to trimming and J lost 7 bases; unmatched junction nucleotides: 11. The CDR3 here is CASTLAGGPLGNEQFF. In nucleotides, the CDR3 is TGTGCCAGTACGCTAGCGGGAGGGCCCCTGGGGAATGAGCAGTTCTTC.

Only one count was recorded for this clone. The V call is TRBV5-1, the J call TRBJ1-1; the D gene is possibly TRBD1 (6 bases). V was clipped by 0 bases and J by 1 base, with 10 bases between them. CDR3 length equals 15 residues. CDR1 and CDR2 (germline): SGHRS, YFSETQ. This chain's CDR3 is CASSLGLQGNTEAFF. DNA of the CDR3: TGCGCCAGCAGCTTGGGTTTACAGGGGAACACTGAAGCTTTCTTT.

This sequence joins TRBV7-9 and TRBJ2-1, with 13 bases that match TRBD2. Germline assignment: CDR1 SEHNR and CDR2 FQNEAQ (reference sequence). With 6 bases clipped from V and 13 bases from J, the junction kept 12 bases outside the gene matches. The CDR3 runs 15 residues. The CDR3 protein is CASRPTSGGLVVQFF. CDR3 nucleotides: TGTGCCAGCAGGCCGACTAGCGGGGGGTTGGTGGTCCAGTTCTTC.

V is TRBV25-1 and J is TRBJ1-5; TRBD1 agrees at 7 bases. This CDR3 spans 13 amino acids. Looked up from germline, CDR1 is MGHDK and CDR2 is SYGVNS. V was clipped by 8 bases and J by 4 bases; unmatched bases: 5. The CDR3: CASSGTANQPQHF. In DNA form, the CDR3 reads TGTGCCAGCTCCGGGACAGCTAATCAGCCCCAGCATTTT.

This clone was seen a single time. The chain recombines TRBV30 with TRBJ2-7; 8 nucleotides align to TRBD1. Germline lookup yields CDR1 GTSNPN and CDR2 SVGIG (reference sequence). The length of the CDR3 is 12 residues. CDR3 nucleotides: TGTGCAACCAGGGGGCTCTCCTACGAGCAGTACTTC. Residues: CATRGLSYEQYF.

The J gene is TRBJ1-2, the V gene TRBV2, with D tentatively TRBD1 (5 bases). The CDR3 spans 13 residues. V gave up 7 bases and J gave up 5 bases, with 14 bases separating them. Germline V gene sequence: CDR1 SNHLY, CDR2 FYNNEI. Here the CDR3 DNA reads TGTGCCAGCACCCCACCGGACATATATGGCTACACCTTC. Amino acids: CASTPPDIYGYTF. Complete variable domain (other parts from reference TRBV2 and TRBJ1-2): EPEVTQTPSHQVTQMGQEVILRCVPISNHLYFYWYRQILGQKVEFLVSFYNNEISEKSEIFDDQFSVERPDGSNFTLKIRSTKLEDSAMYFCASTPPDIYGYTFGSGTRLTVV.

This clone has just a few counts. The V gene is TRBV7-3, the J gene TRBJ2-1, with 11 bases fitting TRBD2. Germline lookup yields CDR1 SGHTA and CDR2 FQGTGA. This CDR3 comprises 15 residues. V was clipped by 3 bases and J by 3 bases; unmatched bases: 1. CDR3 sequence: CASSFTSGSYNEQFF. The CDR3 DNA follows: TGTGCCAGCAGCTTCACTAGCGGGAGCTACAATGAGCAGTTCTTC. Full variable domain (remainder filled in from reference TRBV7-3 and TRBJ2-1): GAGVSQTPSNKVTEKGKYVELRCDPISGHTALYWYRQSLGQGPEFLIYFQGTGAADDSGLPNDRFFAVRPEGSVSTLKIQRTERGDSAVYLCASSFTSGSYNEQFFGPGTRLTVL.

This chain connects TRBV9 to TRBJ2-1, with a tentative D call TRBD1 (5 bases). Germline V CDR1 and CDR2: SGDLS, YYNGEE. V lost 0 bases, J lost 0 bases, and 10 bases lay in between. The CDR3 covers 16 residues. The CDR3 region has the DNA TGTGCCAGCAGCGTAGAGGGGTCGGGCTCCTACAATGAGCAGTTCTTC. This translates into CASSVEGSGSYNEQFF.

This rearrangement joins TRBV5-1 to TRBJ2-1; maybe TRBD2 (5 bases). V shed 4 bases and J shed 6 bases, with 23 bases lying between them. Germline CDR1 is SGHRS and CDR2 is YFSETQ. There are 17 residues in the CDR3. This CDR3 is CASSTTPSSADFNEQFF. The CDR3 DNA sequence: TGCGCCAGCAGCACAACCCCTAGCTCAGCTGATTTCAATGAGCAGTTCTTC.

CDR3 loop: CAAPDTYSGNTIYF. In nucleotides, the CDR3 is TGTGCTGCCCCCGACACCTACTCTGGAAACACCATATATTTT. The V call is TRBV30, the J call TRBJ1-3; D not resolved. The V gene's germline CDR1 is GTSNPN and CDR2 SVGIG (reference sequence). The CDR3 is made up of 14 amino acids.

This clone was seen more than once but under ten times. The chain employs TRBV12-5 and TRBJ1-4; D perhaps matches TRBD1 (6 bases). Per the germline V gene, CDR1 is LGHNT and CDR2 is FRNRAP. The CDR3 is 16 amino acids. The ends were cut back, 6 bases at V and 7 bases at J, with 21 bases in the middle. CDR3 DNA: TGTGCTAGTGGCACCCCCGCCGGGGGGCGAGTTGAAAAACTGTTTTTT. Its translation: CASGTPAGGRVEKLFF.

The chain joins TRBV5-1 to TRBJ2-5; the D is unclear. CDR3 size: 12 residues. Germline V gene data show CDR1 as SGHRS and CDR2 as YFSETQ. V gave up 4 bases and J gave up 2 bases, with 6 bases separating them. CDR3 bases: TGCGCCAGCAGCCCGGGTCAAGAGACCCAGTACTTC. The encoded protein is CASSPGQETQYF.

The chain couples TRBV9 to TRBJ1-3; D is uncertain. V gave up 4 bases and J gave up 4 bases, with 12 bases separating them. This CDR3 is built from 14 residues. CDR1 and CDR2 from the germline V gene are SGDLS and YYNGEE. The CDR3 DNA reads TGTGCCAGCAGCACCGGCCCAGCGGGAAACACCATATATTTT. Protein product: CASSTGPAGNTIYF.

The chain recombines TRBV5-1 with TRBJ2-3; D possibly corresponds to TRBD1 (6 bases). The CDR3 totals 15 residues. The ends were cut back, 0 bases at V and 4 bases at J, with 12 bases in the middle. The germline gives CDR1 SGHRS, CDR2 YFSETQ. The CDR3 nucleotides read TGCGCCAGCAGCTTGGCCGAAGGGGGTCCAGATACGCAGTATTTT. Its protein product is CASSLAEGGPDTQYF.

This chain joins TRBV19 and TRBJ2-1; TRBD2 matches 10 bases. This CDR3 is built from 16 residues. CDR1 is LNHDA and CDR2 is SQIVND in the germline V gene (reference sequence). Germline trimming cut 5 bases from V and 5 bases from J; bases unmatched to any gene: 9. CDR3 in DNA: TGTGCCAGTAGTCCGACTAGGACTAGCGGCAACAATGAGCAGTTCTTC. It encodes CASSPTRTSGNNEQFF.

This chain links TRBV2 with TRBJ1-5; TRBD1 might be the D (5 bases). V was clipped by 0 bases and J by 2 bases, with 14 bases between them. This CDR3 region has 17 residues. Germline loops: CDR1 SNHLY, CDR2 FYNNEI. This chain's CDR3 is CASSEALRRGGNQPQHF. The CDR3 nucleotides read TGTGCCAGCAGTGAAGCGCTTCGGAGGGGAGGCAATCAGCCCCAGCATTTT.

This clone was picked up a small number of times. This sequence joins TRBV7-9 and TRBJ2-7; TRBD2 matches 9 bases. Germline CDR1 reads SEHNR; CDR2 reads FQNEAQ (reference sequence). After removal of 6 bases from V and 0 bases from J, the junction contained 6 bases not matched to a gene. The length of the CDR3 is 15 residues. This CDR3 reads CASSPSGRSSYEQYF. The CDR3 DNA reads TGTGCCAGCAGTCCAAGCGGGAGGAGCTCCTACGAGCAGTACTTC.

The chain uses TRBV6-1 and TRBJ1-3, with D uncertain. Looked up from germline, CDR1 is MNHNS and CDR2 is SASEGT. Trimming took off 0 bases at V and 1 base at J, with 7 bases between the two ends. The CDR3 has 15 amino acids. The CDR3 spells CASSEAGSSGNTIYF. In DNA form, the CDR3 reads TGTGCCAGCAGTGAAGCGGGCTCTTCTGGAAACACCATATATTTT.

The V gene is TRBV5-1, the J gene TRBJ2-7; tentative D call: TRBD2 (6 bases). Germline-derived CDR1 and CDR2 are SGHRS and YFSETQ. V lost 2 bases and J 0 bases, leaving 12 bases between the germline ends. The CDR3 is 15 amino acids. CDR3 in amino acids: CASSFGDGGSYEQYF. The CDR3 region has the DNA TGCGCCAGCAGCTTTGGGGACGGGGGCTCCTACGAGCAGTACTTC.

The chain carries TRBV19 and TRBJ1-2; tentatively, D is TRBD1 (6 bases). There are 11 residues in the CDR3. The germline V and J ends were trimmed by 7 bases and 8 bases, with 11 bases remaining between them. Germline V CDR1 and CDR2: LNHDA, SQIVND (reference sequence). Here the CDR3 reads CASNRAGGYTF. In DNA form, the CDR3 reads TGTGCCAGTAACAGGGCCGGGGGCTACACCTTC.